A selection of T cell receptor beta chains follows, all from one sample in a study of T cell responses to AZD1222 COVID-19 vaccine. The protocol was immunoSEQ multiplex PCR, while the TCRdb copy is restricted to in-frame clones and leaves out a portion. The table records 100,000 or so clones, roughly 88% of them present only once. The input for sequencing was peripheral blood, taken on day 0 of AZD1222 vaccination. The origin of the receptors is an adult in good health. CDR3s include the opening cysteine and the closing phenylalanine or tryptophan. A D gene is named only where the DNA matches it firmly. Not every row has a clone size; where given, it reads once, few, many or a size class.

size: -
D: -
J: TRBJ1-5
V: TRBV6-5
DNA: TGTGCCAGCAGTACTGGTAACCCAGGGCAGCCCCAGCATTTT
CDR3: CASSTGNPGQPQHF

size: -
D: -
J: TRBJ2-7
V: TRBV5-1
DNA: TGCGCCAGCAGCTCCTACGCGCCTCGGGACGATAGAATGAAGAGCTCCTACGAGCAGTACTTC
CDR3: CASSSYAPRDDRMKSSYEQYF

size: -
D: TRBD1
J: TRBJ1-1
V: TRBV27
DNA: TGTGCCAGCAGTTTGGGACAGGGACTGGCCACTGAAGCTTTCTTT
CDR3: CASSLGQGLATEAFF

size: -
D: -
J: TRBJ2-7
V: TRBV28
DNA: TGTGCCAGCAGTTCCCCGTTTGGGGACTCCTACGAGCAGTACTTC
CDR3: CASSSPFGDSYEQYF

size: -
D: -
J: TRBJ2-5
V: TRBV28
DNA: TGTGCCAGCAGTTTAAGTTCCAGTCATAGCCAAGAGACCCAGTACTTC
CDR3: CASSLSSSHSQETQYF

size: -
D: -
J: TRBJ2-1
V: TRBV4-3
DNA: TGCGCCAGCAGCCAAGATTACCGTAACAATGAGCAGTTCTTC
CDR3: CASSQDYRNNEQFF

size: -
D: -
J: TRBJ1-1
V: TRBV24-1
DNA: TGTGCCACCAGTGTGGTCAGGGGAGGAGGCACTGAAGCTTTCTTT
CDR3: CATSVVRGGGTEAFF

size: -
D: -
J: TRBJ2-1
V: TRBV5-1
DNA: TGCGCCAGCGGACACCCCGGGAGCTACAATGAGCAGTTCTTC
CDR3: CASGHPGSYNEQFF

size: -
D: -
J: TRBJ1-5
V: TRBV6-1
DNA: TGTGCCAGCAGTGAAGGGTTTGGGGGTGGTCAGCCCCAGCATTTT
CDR3: CASSEGFGGGQPQHF

size: few
D: TRBD1
J: TRBJ1-6
V: TRBV19
DNA: TGTGCCAGCGGACAGGGGGTAAATTCACCCCTCCACTTT
CDR3: CASGQGVNSPLHF

size: -
D: -
J: TRBJ1-1
V: TRBV5-4
DNA: TGTGCCAGCAGCTTGTACCAAGGAGCTGAAGCTTTCTTT
CDR3: CASSLYQGAEAFF

size: -
D: -
J: TRBJ1-2
V: TRBV5-6
DNA: TGTGCCAGCAGCTTGGGGACGGCCTATGGCTACACCTTC
CDR3: CASSLGTAYGYTF

size: -
D: -
J: TRBJ1-1
V: TRBV5-1
DNA: TGCGCCAGCAGCTTGGGGGGCAGAATATTGAACACTGAAGCTTTCTTT
CDR3: CASSLGGRILNTEAFF

size: -
D: TRBD2
J: TRBJ2-3
V: TRBV2
DNA: TGTGCCAGCGCGGGGACTAGTTTTTTGAATACGCAGTATTTT
CDR3: CASAGTSFLNTQYF

size: once
D: TRBD1
J: TRBJ2-1
V: TRBV5-4
DNA: TGTGCCAGCAGAAAGACCACAGGGGAGATTGAGCAGTTCTTC
CDR3: CASRKTTGEIEQFF

size: -
D: TRBD1
J: TRBJ1-6
V: TRBV28
DNA: TGTGCCAGCAGCAATACAGGGGTTTTGGATTCACCCCTCCACTTT
CDR3: CASSNTGVLDSPLHF

size: -
D: -
J: TRBJ2-7
V: TRBV27
DNA: TGTGCCAGCAGTTTATCCTGGGGTTCCCTCGACGAGCAGTACTTC
CDR3: CASSLSWGSLDEQYF

size: -
D: TRBD1
J: TRBJ2-7
V: TRBV5-1
DNA: TGCGCCAGCAGCTTGGCCACAGGGGCTGGCTCCTACGAGCAGTACTTC
CDR3: CASSLATGAGSYEQYF

size: -
D: -
J: TRBJ2-1
V: TRBV13
DNA: TGTGCCAGCAGCCCCGCCGTAGGAAATGAGCAGTTCTTC
CDR3: CASSPAVGNEQFF

size: -
D: -
J: TRBJ2-5
V: TRBV28
DNA: TGTGCCAGCAGTTCCCCCGGACATGGGGAGACCCAGTACTTC
CDR3: CASSSPGHGETQYF

size: -
D: TRBD1
J: TRBJ2-7
V: TRBV3-1/TRBV3-2
DNA: TGTGCCAGCAGCCCCGGGACAGGGAGTTCCTACGAGCAGTACTTC
CDR3: CASSPGTGSSYEQYF

size: -
D: -
J: TRBJ2-2
V: TRBV4-3
DNA: TGCGCCAGCAGCCAAGATCGTTCTCGCACCGGGGAGCTGTTTTTT
CDR3: CASSQDRSRTGELFF

size: -
D: TRBD1
J: TRBJ2-1
V: TRBV24-1
DNA: TGTGCCACCAGTGACCCCGGACAGGGGGCGCGTAATGAGCAGTTCTTC
CDR3: CATSDPGQGARNEQFF

size: few
D: -
J: TRBJ2-5
V: TRBV28
DNA: TGTGCCAGCAGCAGAACGACAGGACCCGGGGAGACCCAGTACTTC
CDR3: CASSRTTGPGETQYF

size: -
D: TRBD2
J: TRBJ2-7
V: TRBV5-6
DNA: TGTGCCAGCAGCTATCCAGCGGGAGAGTCTCCCCCCCTCGAGCAGTACTTC
CDR3: CASSYPAGESPPLEQYF

size: -
D: -
J: TRBJ2-3
V: TRBV28
DNA: TGTGCCAGCACCCCCCCAAGGGGTACGCAGTATTTT
CDR3: CASTPPRGTQYF

size: -
D: TRBD2
J: TRBJ2-3
V: TRBV6-1
DNA: TGTGCCAGCAGTGAATTGGGGGGGAGCACAGATACGCAGTATTTT
CDR3: CASSELGGSTDTQYF

size: -
D: -
J: TRBJ2-5
V: TRBV6-5
DNA: TGTGCCAGCACCCCGGGACCACAAGAGACCCAGTACTTC
CDR3: CASTPGPQETQYF

size: -
D: -
J: TRBJ1-1
V: TRBV29-1
DNA: TGCAGCGTTGCGGGGGGTCTAAGAAATGAAGCTTTCTTT
CDR3: CSVAGGLRNEAFF

size: -
D: -
J: TRBJ1-1
V: TRBV10-3
DNA: TGTGCCATCAGTCGGGGGATGAACACTGAAGCTTTCTTT
CDR3: CAISRGMNTEAFF

size: -
D: -
J: TRBJ2-1
V: TRBV7-6
DNA: TGTGCCAGCAGCCTTGCCCGGACTAACAATGAGCAGTTCTTC
CDR3: CASSLARTNNEQFF

size: -
D: TRBD1
J: TRBJ2-5
V: TRBV10-3
DNA: TGTGCCACCAACCCGGGACAGAGTTCGGAGACCCAGTACTTC
CDR3: CATNPGQSSETQYF

size: -
D: -
J: TRBJ2-1
V: TRBV7-9
DNA: TGTGCCAGCAGATTAAACAATGAGCAGTTCTTC
CDR3: CASRLNNEQFF

size: -
D: TRBD2
J: TRBJ2-7
V: TRBV10-3
DNA: TGTGCCATCAGGGAGAGCGGGGCCCGGGAGGGGCAGTACTTC
CDR3: CAIRESGAREGQYF

size: -
D: -
J: TRBJ1-1
V: TRBV2
DNA: TGTGCCAGCAGCCTCAGTACGTACACTGAAGCTTTCTTT
CDR3: CASSLSTYTEAFF

size: -
D: -
J: TRBJ2-3
V: TRBV19
DNA: TGTGCCAGTACCAACCCCGAATCCACAGATACGCAGTATTTT
CDR3: CASTNPESTDTQYF

size: -
D: -
J: TRBJ2-3
V: TRBV11-2
DNA: TGTGCCAGCAGCTTAGAAGGGGGCGGGAGTTCGCAGTATTTT
CDR3: CASSLEGGGSSQYF

size: -
D: -
J: TRBJ1-2
V: TRBV4-1
DNA: TGCGCCAGCAGCCGCAGGGTATTCGACTATGGCTACACCTTC
CDR3: CASSRRVFDYGYTF

size: -
D: -
J: TRBJ2-7
V: TRBV6-5
DNA: TGTGCCAGCAGCCATTCGTACGAGCAGTACTTC
CDR3: CASSHSYEQYF

size: once
D: -
J: TRBJ1-1
V: TRBV6-5
DNA: TGTGCCAGCAGCGGGACGCTGGGGATGGCTGAAGCTTTCTTT
CDR3: CASSGTLGMAEAFF

size: -
D: -
J: TRBJ2-7
V: TRBV5-1
DNA: TGCGCCAGCAGCTTGGCCCCGGGCTCCGAGGTACAGCAGTACTTC
CDR3: CASSLAPGSEVQQYF

size: few
D: -
J: TRBJ1-3
V: TRBV3-1/TRBV3-2
DNA: TGTGCCAGCAGCCAAGGGAGCGGACTAACTGGAAACACCATATATTTT
CDR3: CASSQGSGLTGNTIYF

size: -
D: -
J: TRBJ2-5
V: TRBV7-2
DNA: TGTGCCAGCAGCTCCCCGGGGGAAGAGACCCAGTACTTC
CDR3: CASSSPGEETQYF

size: -
D: -
J: TRBJ1-6
V: TRBV5-5
DNA: TGTGCCAGCACCCTACGATCAGATTATAATTCACCCCTCCACTTT
CDR3: CASTLRSDYNSPLHF

size: -
D: -
J: TRBJ2-1
V: TRBV6-5
DNA: TGTGCCAGCAGGAGGAGCTCCTACAATGAGCAGTTCTTC
CDR3: CASRRSSYNEQFF

size: -
D: TRBD1
J: TRBJ1-4
V: TRBV28
DNA: TGTGCCAGCAGGGACAGGGGGCATGAAAAACTGTTTTTT
CDR3: CASRDRGHEKLFF

size: few
D: -
J: TRBJ1-4
V: TRBV5-4
DNA: TGTGCCAGCAGCTCACAAAGGGGAACTAATGAAAAACTGTTTTTT
CDR3: CASSSQRGTNEKLFF

size: -
D: -
J: TRBJ1-2
V: TRBV6-1
DNA: TGTGCCAGCAGTGACCCTACCCACGAAGGGCGCGATGGCTACACCTTC
CDR3: CASSDPTHEGRDGYTF

size: -
D: -
J: TRBJ1-2
V: TRBV6-6
DNA: TGTGCCAGCAGTACACAGGGAAATACTAACTATGGCTACACCTTC
CDR3: CASSTQGNTNYGYTF

size: -
D: -
J: TRBJ1-5
V: TRBV20-1
DNA: TGCAGTGCTAGTCAGGGGTCGGTACACAATCAGCCCCAGCATTTT
CDR3: CSASQGSVHNQPQHF